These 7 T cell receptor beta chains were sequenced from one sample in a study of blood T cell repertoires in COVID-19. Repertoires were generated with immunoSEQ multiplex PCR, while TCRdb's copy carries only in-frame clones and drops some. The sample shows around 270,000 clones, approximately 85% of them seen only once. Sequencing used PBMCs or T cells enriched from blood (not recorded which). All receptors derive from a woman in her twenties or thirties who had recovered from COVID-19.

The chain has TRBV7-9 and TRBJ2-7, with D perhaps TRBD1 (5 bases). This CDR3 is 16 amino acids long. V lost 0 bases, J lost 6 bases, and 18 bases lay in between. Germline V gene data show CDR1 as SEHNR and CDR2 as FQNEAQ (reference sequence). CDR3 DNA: TGTGCCAGCAGCTTAGCGAATCAGGCAGGGTTGCGCGAGCAGTACTTC. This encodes CASSLANQAGLREQYF.

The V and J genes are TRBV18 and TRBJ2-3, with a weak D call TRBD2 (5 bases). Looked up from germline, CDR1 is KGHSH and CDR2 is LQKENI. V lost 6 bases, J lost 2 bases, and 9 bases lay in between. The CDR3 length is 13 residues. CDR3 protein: CASSDLLTDTQYF. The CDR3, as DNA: TGTGCCAGCTCGGACTTACTCACAGATACGCAGTATTTT.

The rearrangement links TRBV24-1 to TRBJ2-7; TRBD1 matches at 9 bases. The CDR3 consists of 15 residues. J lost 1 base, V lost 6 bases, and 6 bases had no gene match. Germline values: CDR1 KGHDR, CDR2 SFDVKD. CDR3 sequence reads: CATSPGQGLSYEQYF. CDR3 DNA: TGTGCCACCAGTCCGGGACAGGGTCTTTCCTACGAGCAGTACTTC.

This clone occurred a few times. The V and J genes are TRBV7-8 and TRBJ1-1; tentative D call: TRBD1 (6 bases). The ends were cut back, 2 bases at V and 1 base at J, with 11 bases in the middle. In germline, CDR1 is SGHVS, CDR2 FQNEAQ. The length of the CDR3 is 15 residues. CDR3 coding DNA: TGTGCCAGCAGCTTAAGAACAGGGACGAACACTGAAGCTTTCTTT. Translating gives CASSLRTGTNTEAFF.

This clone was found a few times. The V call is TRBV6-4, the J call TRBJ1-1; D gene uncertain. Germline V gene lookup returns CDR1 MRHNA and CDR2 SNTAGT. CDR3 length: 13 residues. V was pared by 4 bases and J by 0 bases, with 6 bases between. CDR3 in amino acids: CASSASMNTEAFF. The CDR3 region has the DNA TGTGCCAGCAGTGCTAGCATGAACACTGAAGCTTTCTTT.

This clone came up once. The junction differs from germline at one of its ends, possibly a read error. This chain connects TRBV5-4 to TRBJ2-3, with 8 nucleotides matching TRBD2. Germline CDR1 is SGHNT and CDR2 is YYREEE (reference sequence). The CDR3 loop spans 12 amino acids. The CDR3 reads CASSYGLASGHF. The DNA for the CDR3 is TGTGCCAGCAGCTACGGACTAGCCTCGGGGCATTTT.

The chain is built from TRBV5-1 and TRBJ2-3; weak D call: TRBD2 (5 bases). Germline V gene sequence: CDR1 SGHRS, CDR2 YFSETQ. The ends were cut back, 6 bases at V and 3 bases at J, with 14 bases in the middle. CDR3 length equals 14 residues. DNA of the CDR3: TGCGCCAGCAAGGGAAGGACTGGGACAGATACGCAGTATTTT. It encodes CASKGRTGTDTQYF.